This TCR beta chain emerged from a study of T cells in Graves' hyperthyroidism and ophthalmopathy. V lost 2 bases, J lost 7 bases, and 12 bases stayed unmatched. The CDR3 covers 17 residues. Germline CDR1 and CDR2: MNHEY and SMNVEV (reference sequence). It was RNA transcripts that yielded the amplified TCR beta CDR3 regions. A set of HTBI primers served as the primers for a first-round RT-PCR of the TCR CDR3. Each CDR3 protein gets one entry after TCRdb re-called the multiplex PCR reads with MiXCR. The sample has some 440,000 distinct CDR3 sequences, 15% to 19% seen once. Recently diagnosed hyperthyroidism of less than 2 months' duration affected patients aged 18 to 65. Together with thyroid ultrasound, orbital computed tomography, serum thyroxine and TRAb, clinical symptoms were used for diagnoses. The authors obtained PBMCs from 10 ml of fresh peripheral blood.

The specimen was blood. This sequence was found in a woman under 30 with Graves' hyperthyroidism. The chain is built from TRBV27 and TRBJ1-5; 9 nucleotides match TRBD1. CDR3 sequence (DNA): TGTGCCAGCAGTTTAGGAAGAAGACAGGGGGTCTGGCAGCCCCAGCATTTT. Amino acid sequence: CASSLGRRQGVWQPQHF.